This T cell receptor (beta chain) was identified in a study of blood T cell repertoires in COVID-19. Across the study: PBMCs, B-cell-depleted T cells, or T cells were the source of the cDNA or gDNA that made up the material.

Per the original methods: Amplification from reference gene primers served as the basis for estimated nucleated cell counts. Repertoires were generated with immunoSEQ multiplex PCR, while TCRdb's copy carries only in-frame clones and drops some. Clonal size and the V and J genes are those of that table, whereas D and trimming came from the DNA. The table records under 350,000 clones, around 89% of them present only once. This clone was seen more than once but under ten times. This TCR was recovered from a man aged 35-49 years with acute or convalescent COVID-19. Sequences were obtained from peripheral blood.

CDR3 nucleotide sequence: TGCGCCAGCAGCACTGGTTCTTTTAACACTGAAGCTTTCTTT. As protein: CASSTGSFNTEAFF. This chain uses TRBV5-1 with TRBJ1-1; no definite D call. This CDR3 has 14 residues. V shed 4 bases and J shed 2 bases, with 12 bases lying between them. Germline V CDR1 and CDR2: SGHRS, YFSETQ.